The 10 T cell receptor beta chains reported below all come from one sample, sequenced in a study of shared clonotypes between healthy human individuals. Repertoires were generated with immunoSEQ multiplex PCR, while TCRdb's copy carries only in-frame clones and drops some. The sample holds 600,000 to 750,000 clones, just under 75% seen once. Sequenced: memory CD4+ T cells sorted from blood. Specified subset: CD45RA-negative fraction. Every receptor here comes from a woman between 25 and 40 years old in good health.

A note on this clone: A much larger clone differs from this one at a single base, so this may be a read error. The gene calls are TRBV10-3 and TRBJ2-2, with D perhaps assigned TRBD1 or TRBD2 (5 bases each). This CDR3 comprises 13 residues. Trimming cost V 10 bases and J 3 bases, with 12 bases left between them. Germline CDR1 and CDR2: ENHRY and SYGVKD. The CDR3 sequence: CASREFDTGELFF. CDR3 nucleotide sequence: TGTGCCAGCAGGGAGTTCGACACCGGGGAGCTGTTTTTT.

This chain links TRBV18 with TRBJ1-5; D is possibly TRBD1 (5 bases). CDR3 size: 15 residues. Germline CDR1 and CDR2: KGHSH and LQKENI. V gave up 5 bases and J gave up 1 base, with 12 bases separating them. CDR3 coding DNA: TGTGCCAGCTCAGAGGCAGGGCAGAGCAATCAGCCCCAGCATTTT. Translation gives CASSEAGQSNQPQHF.

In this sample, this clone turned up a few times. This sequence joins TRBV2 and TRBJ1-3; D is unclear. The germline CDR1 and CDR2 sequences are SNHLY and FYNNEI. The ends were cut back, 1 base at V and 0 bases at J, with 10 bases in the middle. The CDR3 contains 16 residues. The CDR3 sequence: CASSEGTASSGNTIYF. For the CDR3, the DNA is TGTGCCAGCAGTGAAGGGACCGCGAGCTCTGGAAACACCATATATTTT.

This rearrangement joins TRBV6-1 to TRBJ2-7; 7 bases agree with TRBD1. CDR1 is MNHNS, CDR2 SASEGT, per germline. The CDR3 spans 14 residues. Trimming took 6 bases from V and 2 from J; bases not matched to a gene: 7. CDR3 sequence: CASRKTGFPYEQYF. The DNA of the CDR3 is TGTGCCAGCAGAAAGACAGGGTTTCCCTACGAGCAGTACTTC.

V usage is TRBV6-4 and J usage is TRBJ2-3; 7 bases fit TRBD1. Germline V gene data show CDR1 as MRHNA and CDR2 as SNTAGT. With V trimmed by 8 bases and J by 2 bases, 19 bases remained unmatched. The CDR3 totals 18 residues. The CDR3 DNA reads TGTGCCAGCCTTAAGGACAGGTCCTTCCCACCGAACACAGATACGCAGTATTTT. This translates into CASLKDRSFPPNTDTQYF.

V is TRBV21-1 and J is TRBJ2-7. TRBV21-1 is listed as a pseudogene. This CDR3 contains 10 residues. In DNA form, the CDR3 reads TGTGCCAGCAGCCTGAACGAGCAGTACTTC. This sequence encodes CASSLNEQYF.

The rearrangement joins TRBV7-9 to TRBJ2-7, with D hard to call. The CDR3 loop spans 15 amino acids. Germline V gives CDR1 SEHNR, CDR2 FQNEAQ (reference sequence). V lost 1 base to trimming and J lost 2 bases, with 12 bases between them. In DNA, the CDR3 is TGTGCCAGCAGCTTAGTTCTGGGCAGCACCTACGAGCAGTACTTC. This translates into CASSLVLGSTYEQYF.

The CDR3 region is CASRTPSSYNEQFF. CDR3 DNA sequence: TGTGCCAGTAGAACCCCCAGCTCCTACAATGAGCAGTTCTTC. V is TRBV19 and J is TRBJ2-1; D not certain. V gave up 6 bases and J gave up 0 bases, with 9 bases separating them. This CDR3 has 14 amino acids. The germline gives CDR1 LNHDA, CDR2 SQIVND (reference sequence).

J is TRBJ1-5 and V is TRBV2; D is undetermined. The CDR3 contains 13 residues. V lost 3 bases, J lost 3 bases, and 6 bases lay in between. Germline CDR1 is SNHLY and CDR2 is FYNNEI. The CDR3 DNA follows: TGTGCCAGCAGTGAGCGGCTCAATCAGCCCCAGCATTTT. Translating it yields CASSERLNQPQHF. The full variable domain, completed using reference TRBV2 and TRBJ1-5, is EPEVTQTPSHQVTQMGQEVILRCVPISNHLYFYWYRQILGQKVEFLVSFYNNEISEKSEIFDDQFSVERPDGSNFTLKIRSTKLEDSAMYFCASSERLNQPQHFGDGTRLSIL.

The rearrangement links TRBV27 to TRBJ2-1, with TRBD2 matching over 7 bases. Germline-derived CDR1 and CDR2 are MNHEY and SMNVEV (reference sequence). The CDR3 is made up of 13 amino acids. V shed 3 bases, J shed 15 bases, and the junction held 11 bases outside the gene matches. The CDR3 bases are TGTGCCAGCAGTTTCCCCCTAGGCGGGAGTATGTTCTTC. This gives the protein CASSFPLGGSMFF.